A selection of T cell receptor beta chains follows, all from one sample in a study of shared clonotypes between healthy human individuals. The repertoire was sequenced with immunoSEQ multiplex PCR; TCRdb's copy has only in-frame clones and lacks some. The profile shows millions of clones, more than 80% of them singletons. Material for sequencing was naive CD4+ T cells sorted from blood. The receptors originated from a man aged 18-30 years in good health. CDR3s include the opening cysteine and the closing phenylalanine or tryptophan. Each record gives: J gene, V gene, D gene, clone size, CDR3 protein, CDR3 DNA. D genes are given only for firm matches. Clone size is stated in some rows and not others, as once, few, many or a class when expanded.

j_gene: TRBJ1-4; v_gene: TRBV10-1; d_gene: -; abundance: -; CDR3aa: CASNKNRVPNEKLFF; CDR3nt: TGCGCCAGCAATAAGAACAGGGTCCCTAATGAAAAACTGTTTTTT
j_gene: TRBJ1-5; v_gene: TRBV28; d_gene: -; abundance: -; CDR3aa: CASSRDQPQHF; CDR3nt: TGTGCCAGCAGCCGAGATCAGCCCCAGCATTTT
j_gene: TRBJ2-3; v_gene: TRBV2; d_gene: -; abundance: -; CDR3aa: CASSADPALLYF; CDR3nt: TGTGCCAGCAGTGCAGACCCCGCATTACTGTATTTT
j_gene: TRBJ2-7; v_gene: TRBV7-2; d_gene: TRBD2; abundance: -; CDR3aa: CASSVQSGLANHEQYF; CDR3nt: TGTGCCAGCAGCGTACAATCGGGACTAGCGAATCACGAGCAGTACTTC
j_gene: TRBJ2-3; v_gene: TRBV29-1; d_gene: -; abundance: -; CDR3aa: CSIQDGTSTDTQYF; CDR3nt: TGCAGCATCCAGGACGGGACAAGCACAGATACGCAGTATTTT
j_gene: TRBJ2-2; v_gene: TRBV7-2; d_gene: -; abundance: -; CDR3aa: CASSPYRTGELFF; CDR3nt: TGTGCCAGCAGCCCCTATCGGACCGGGGAGCTGTTTTTT
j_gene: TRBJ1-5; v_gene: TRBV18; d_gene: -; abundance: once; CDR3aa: CASSPPGPNQPQHF; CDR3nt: TGTGCCAGCTCACCACCGGGACCTAATCAGCCCCAGCATTTT
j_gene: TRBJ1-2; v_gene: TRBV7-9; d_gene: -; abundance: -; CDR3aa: CASSLLAMVANYGYTF; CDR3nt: TGTGCCAGCAGCTTACTCGCTATGGTAGCTAACTATGGCTACACCTTC
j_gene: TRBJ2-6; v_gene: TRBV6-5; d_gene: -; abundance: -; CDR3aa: CASRDTVSGANVLTF; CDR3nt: TGTGCCAGCCGGGACACTGTCTCTGGGGCCAACGTCCTGACTTTC
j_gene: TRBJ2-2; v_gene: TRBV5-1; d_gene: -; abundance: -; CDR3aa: CASTSDGRGTGELFF; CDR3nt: TGCGCCAGCACTTCGGACGGGAGAGGCACCGGGGAGCTGTTTTTT
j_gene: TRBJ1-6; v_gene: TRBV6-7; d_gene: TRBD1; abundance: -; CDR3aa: CASSYVGAGGKDSPLHF; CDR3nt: TGTGCCAGCAGTTACGTCGGGGCAGGGGGCAAGGATTCACCCCTCCACTTT
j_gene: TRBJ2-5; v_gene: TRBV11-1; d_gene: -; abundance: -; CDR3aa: CASSVGERAQETQYF; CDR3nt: TGTGCCAGCAGCGTAGGAGAGCGGGCCCAAGAGACCCAGTACTTC
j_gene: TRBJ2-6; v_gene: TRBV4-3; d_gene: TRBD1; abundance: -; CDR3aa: CASSLDRVGANVLTF; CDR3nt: TGCGCCAGCAGCCTCGACAGGGTTGGGGCCAACGTCCTGACTTTC
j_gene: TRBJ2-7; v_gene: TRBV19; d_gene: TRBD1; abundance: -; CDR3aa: CASSIGATGTGLREQYF; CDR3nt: TGTGCCAGTAGTATAGGGGCTACCGGGACAGGGCTCCGTGAGCAGTACTTC
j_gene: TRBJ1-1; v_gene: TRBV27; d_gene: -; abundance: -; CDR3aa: CASSSPPQGMGTEAFF; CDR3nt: TGTGCCAGCAGTTCCCCCCCACAGGGCATGGGGACTGAAGCTTTCTTT
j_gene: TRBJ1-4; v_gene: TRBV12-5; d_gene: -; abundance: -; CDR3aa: CASGGTGGANEKLFF; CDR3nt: TGTGCTAGTGGTGGCACAGGAGGGGCTAATGAAAAACTGTTTTTT
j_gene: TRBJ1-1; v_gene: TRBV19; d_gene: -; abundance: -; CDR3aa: CASRVHRDTEAFF; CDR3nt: TGTGCCAGTAGGGTACATCGGGACACTGAAGCTTTCTTT
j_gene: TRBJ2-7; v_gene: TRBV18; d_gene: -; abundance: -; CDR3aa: CASTQEAGSYEQYF; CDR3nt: TGTGCCAGCACACAGGAGGCAGGGTCCTACGAGCAGTACTTC
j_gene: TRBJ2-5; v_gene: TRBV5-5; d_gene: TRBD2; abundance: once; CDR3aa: CASSLYGTSPASGETQYF; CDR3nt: TGTGCCAGCAGCTTGTACGGGACTAGCCCTGCCTCGGGGGAGACCCAGTACTTC
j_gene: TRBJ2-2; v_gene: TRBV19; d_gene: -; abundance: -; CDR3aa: CASSQAPNTGELFF; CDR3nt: TGTGCCAGTAGCCAGGCACCGAACACCGGGGAGCTGTTTTTT
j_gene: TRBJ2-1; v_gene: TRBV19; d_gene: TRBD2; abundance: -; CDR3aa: CASSGTSPVEQFF; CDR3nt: TGTGCCAGTAGTGGGACTAGTCCCGTTGAGCAGTTCTTC
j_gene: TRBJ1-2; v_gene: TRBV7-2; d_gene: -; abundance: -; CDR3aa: CASRPDTEIYGYTF; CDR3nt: TGTGCCAGCAGGCCGGACACCGAAATCTATGGCTACACCTTC
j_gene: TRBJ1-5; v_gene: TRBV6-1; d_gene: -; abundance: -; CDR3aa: CASREAGEGQPQHF; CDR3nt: TGTGCCAGCAGGGAGGCAGGGGAGGGTCAGCCCCAGCATTTT
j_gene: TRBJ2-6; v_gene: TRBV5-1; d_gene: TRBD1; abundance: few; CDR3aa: CASSLRTGGAGANVLTF; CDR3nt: TGCGCCAGCAGCTTGAGGACAGGGGGCGCTGGGGCCAACGTCCTGACTTTC
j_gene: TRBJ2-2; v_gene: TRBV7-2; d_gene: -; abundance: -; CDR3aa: CASSLQVESNTGELFF; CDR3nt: TGTGCCAGCAGCTTACAGGTTGAGTCAAACACCGGGGAGCTGTTTTTT
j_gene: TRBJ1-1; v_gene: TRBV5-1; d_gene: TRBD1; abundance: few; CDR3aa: CASSWLDRAVTEAFF; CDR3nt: TGCGCCAGCAGCTGGCTGGACAGGGCAGTCACTGAAGCTTTCTTT
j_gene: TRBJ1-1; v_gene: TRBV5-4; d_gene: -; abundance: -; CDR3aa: CASSLVNTEAFF; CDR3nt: TGTGCCAGCAGCTTGGTGAACACTGAAGCTTTCTTT
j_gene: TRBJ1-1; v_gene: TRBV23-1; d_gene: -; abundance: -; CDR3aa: CSLFRGASNTEAFF; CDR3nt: TGCTCGCTGTTTCGGGGGGCTTCGAACACTGAAGCTTTCTTT
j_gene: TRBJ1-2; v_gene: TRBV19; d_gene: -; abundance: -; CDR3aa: CASTPLGQPLEGYTF; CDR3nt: TGTGCCAGTACTCCCCTAGGACAACCCTTGGAGGGCTACACCTTC
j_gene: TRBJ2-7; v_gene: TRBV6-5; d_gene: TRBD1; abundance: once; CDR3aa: CASSLGTGSYEQYF; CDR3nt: TGTGCCAGCAGTCTTGGGACAGGGAGCTACGAGCAGTACTTC
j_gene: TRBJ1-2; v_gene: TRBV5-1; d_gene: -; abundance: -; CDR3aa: CASSPSGDPLNYGYTF; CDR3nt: TGCGCCAGCAGCCCGTCTGGGGATCCGCTAAACTATGGCTACACCTTC
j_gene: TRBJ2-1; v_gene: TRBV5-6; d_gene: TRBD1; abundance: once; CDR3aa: CASSWGQGYVEQFF; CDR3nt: TGTGCCAGCAGCTGGGGACAGGGTTACGTTGAGCAGTTCTTC
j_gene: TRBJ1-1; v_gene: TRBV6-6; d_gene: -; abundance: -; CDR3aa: CASTSSGQPNTEAFF; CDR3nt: TGTGCCAGCACTTCATCGGGACAACCAAACACTGAAGCTTTCTTT
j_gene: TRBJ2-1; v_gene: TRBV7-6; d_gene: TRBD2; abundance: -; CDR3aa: CASSYLAGGPVNEQFF; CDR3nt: TGTGCCAGCAGCTACCTCGCGGGGGGGCCTGTCAATGAGCAGTTCTTC
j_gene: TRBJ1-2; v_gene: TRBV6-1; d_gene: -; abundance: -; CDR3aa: CASSGGDRTVNYGYTF; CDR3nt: TGTGCCAGCAGTGGGGGTGATCGGACAGTTAACTATGGCTACACCTTC
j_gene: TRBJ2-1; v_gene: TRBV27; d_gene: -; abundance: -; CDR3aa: CASKALKISNEQFF; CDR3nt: TGTGCCAGCAAGGCCCTGAAGATCTCGAATGAGCAGTTCTTC
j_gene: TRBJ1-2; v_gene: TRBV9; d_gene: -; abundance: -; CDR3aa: CASSVADSNYGYTF; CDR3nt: TGTGCCAGCAGCGTAGCTGACAGTAACTATGGCTACACCTTC
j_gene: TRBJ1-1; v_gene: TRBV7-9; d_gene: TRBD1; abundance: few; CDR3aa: CASSSGTGETEAFF; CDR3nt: TGTGCCAGCAGCTCCGGGACAGGGGAGACTGAAGCTTTCTTT
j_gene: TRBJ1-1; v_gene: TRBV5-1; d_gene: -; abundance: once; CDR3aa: CASSLGTENTEAFF; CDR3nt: TGCGCCAGCAGCTTGGGAACCGAGAACACTGAAGCTTTCTTT
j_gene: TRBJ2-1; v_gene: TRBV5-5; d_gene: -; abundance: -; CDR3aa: CASSQRTYEQFF; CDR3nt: TGTGCCAGCAGCCAACGGACCTATGAGCAGTTCTTC
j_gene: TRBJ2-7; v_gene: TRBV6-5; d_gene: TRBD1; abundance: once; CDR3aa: CASSSGQGREQYF; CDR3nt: TGTGCCAGCAGTTCAGGACAGGGGCGCGAGCAGTACTTC
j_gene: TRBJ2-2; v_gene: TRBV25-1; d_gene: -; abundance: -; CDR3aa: CASSGDWVAGELFF; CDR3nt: TGTGCCAGCAGTGGAGACTGGGTTGCCGGGGAGCTGTTTTTT